This TCR beta chain was retrieved from a study of shared clonotypes between healthy human individuals. This table comes from immunoSEQ multiplex PCR, and its TCRdb copy is limited to in-frame clones, with some not included. The repertoire holds millions of clones, with approximately 95% as singletons. In regard to this clone: Distinct nucleotide sequences in the sample also encode this CDR3.

The clonotype comes from a man between 18 and 29 years old in good health. Sequencing used naive CD4+ T cells sorted from blood. Subset in this sample: CD45RA+ positively selected.

The CDR3 DNA reads TGCGCCAGCAGCTTATCCCCGAACACTGAAGCTTTCTTT. Its protein product is CASSLSPNTEAFF. The chain uses TRBV5-1 and TRBJ1-1, with D uncertain. Germline CDR1 SGHRS, CDR2 YFSETQ. The CDR3 extends over 13 amino acids. Trimming removed 2 bases from V and 1 base from J, with 6 bases in between.